Below are 26 T cell receptor beta chains sequenced from a single sample in a study of response to subunit inactivated influenza vaccine. In TCRdb, the RT-PCR reads were re-called with MiXCR into one record per CDR3 protein. The sample gives about half a million distinct CDR3 sequences, approximately 11% of which show up once; around 12% is in the top ten. The sequences come from PBMCs from blood, collected roughly 45 days after vaccination. Receptors originate from a man aged 45-65 years who received an inactivated influenza vaccine.

This clonotype was picked up many times. The V call is TRBV12-3 or TRBV12-4, the J call TRBJ1-3; TRBD1 is a possible D gene (6 bases). The V end was cut by 4 bases, the J end by 3 bases, with 13 bases between. The CDR3 is 15 residues long. This CDR3 reads CASSSRDISGNTIYF. As DNA, the CDR3 is TGTGCCAGCAGTTCGAGGGACATTAGTGGAAACACCATATATTTT.

This clonotype was seen at least ten times. The chain carries TRBV5-6 and TRBJ2-5, with 14 bases matching TRBD2. V lost 5 bases and J lost 5; bases outside the gene matches: 8. This CDR3 has 16 residues. Germline-derived CDR1 and CDR2 are SGHDT and YYEEEE. CDR3 DNA sequence: TGTGCCAGCAGTTCCGGACTAGCGGGGGGATCGGAGACCCAGTACTTC. It codes for CASSSGLAGGSETQYF.

The rearrangement joins TRBV10-2 to TRBJ2-2; TRBD2 matches 11 bases. The junction had 7 bases not matched to a gene; V was cut back by 8 bases and J by 5 bases. The CDR3 is made up of 15 amino acids. The germline gives CDR1 WSHSY, CDR2 SAAADI. CDR3 bases: TGCGCCAGCCGGACGGGACTAGCGGTGACCGGGGAGCTGTTTTTT. Its translation: CASRTGLAVTGELFF.

This chain connects TRBV15 to TRBJ1-1, with D possibly being TRBD1 (5 bases). CDR3 length: 14 residues. Trimming removed 0 bases from V and 8 bases from J, with 13 bases in between. Germline loops: CDR1 LNHNV, CDR2 YYDKDF (reference sequence). The CDR3 loop reads CATSRDLWQGEAFF. The CDR3 DNA reads TGTGCCACCAGCAGAGATCTTTGGCAGGGAGAAGCTTTCTTT.

In its sample, this clonotype was seen many times. The chain combines TRBV28 with TRBJ2-5, with unresolved D. This CDR3 is 13 amino acids long. Germline CDR1 and CDR2: MDHEN and SYDVKM. V gave up 6 bases and J gave up 3 bases, with 11 bases separating them. Written as DNA, the CDR3 is TGTGCCAGCAGGATGCTGATGAAAGAGACCCAGTACTTC. This translates into CASRMLMKETQYF.

This clonotype was counted at least ten times. The chain is built from TRBV5-1 and TRBJ2-1; 10 bases map to TRBD2. Germline-derived CDR1 and CDR2 are SGHRS and YFSETQ. The length of the CDR3 is 15 residues. V was clipped by 3 bases and J by 3 bases; unmatched bases: 3. The CDR3 nucleotides are TGCGCCAGCAGCTCGGGACTAGCGAACTACAATGAGCAGTTCTTC. This codes for CASSSGLANYNEQFF.

Here the CDR3 reads CATSRGNLASEQFF. DNA of the CDR3: TGTGCCACCAGCAGAGGTAATCTAGCGAGTGAGCAGTTCTTC. The V call is TRBV15, the J call TRBJ2-1; a possible D gene is TRBD2 (6 bases). V dropped 1 base and J dropped 9 bases, with 13 bases sitting between them. Per germline, CDR1 LNHNV and CDR2 YYDKDF (reference sequence). There are 14 residues in the CDR3.

This clonotype was seen a few times. The rearrangement uses TRBV11-2 and TRBJ2-3; tentative D call: TRBD2 (6 bases). CDR1 SGHAT and CDR2 FQNNGV come from the germline V gene. Trimming took off 5 bases at V and 6 bases at J, with 12 bases between the two ends. The CDR3 consists of 13 residues. This chain's CDR3 is CASSTRLDDTQYF. The DNA for the CDR3 is TGTGCCAGCAGCACTAGACTAGATGATACGCAGTATTTT.

In DNA form, the CDR3 reads TGTGCCAGCAGCGTAGGATTGGAGCTGTTTTTT. Its translation: CASSVGLELFF. V usage is TRBV9 and J usage is TRBJ2-2; D unclear. The CDR3 loop spans 11 amino acids. Looked up from germline, CDR1 is SGDLS and CDR2 is YYNGEE. The V and J ends lost 0 bases and 10 bases respectively, with 4 bases between them.

The sample holds many counts of this clonotype. The chain links TRBV10-3 to TRBJ1-1; 9 bases line up with TRBD1. CDR3 length: 15 residues. The germline V gene has CDR1 ENHRY and CDR2 SYGVKD. The V gene end was trimmed by 2 bases and the J gene end by 5 bases; junction bases not matched to a gene: 6. CDR3 DNA: TGTGCCATCAGTGAGCACCGGGACAGGGCGACTGAAGCTTTCTTT. Protein: CAISEHRDRATEAFF.

This clonotype has only a few counts. The V gene is TRBV20-1, the J gene TRBJ2-1, with 10 bases that match TRBD1. J was trimmed by 6 bases and V by 8 bases; bases with no gene match: 7. The CDR3 runs to 13 residues. Germline CDR1 DFQATT, CDR2 SNEGSKA (reference sequence). The CDR3 loop reads CSTGQGFINEQFF. In DNA, the CDR3 is TGCAGTACGGGACAGGGGTTTATCAATGAGCAGTTCTTC.

Ten or more counts support this clonotype. The CDR3 here is CASSMFSDTGELFF. In nucleotides, the CDR3 is TGCGCCAGCAGCATGTTTTCGGACACCGGGGAGCTGTTTTTT. V gene TRBV5-1 combines with J gene TRBJ2-2; D call uncertain. The length of the CDR3 is 14 residues. In germline, CDR1 is SGHRS, CDR2 YFSETQ. V was trimmed by 4 bases and J by 3 bases, leaving 10 bases between them.

This clonotype came up a few times. The chain carries TRBV6-2 or TRBV6-3 and TRBJ2-2; the match to TRBD2 covers 12 bases. The CDR3 is 17 amino acids. Per germline, CDR1 MNHEY and CDR2 SVGEGT. J gave up 4 bases and V 10 bases, and 13 bases lay outside the gene matches. The CDR3 is CATTGPGLAGTTGELFF. CDR3 in DNA: TGTGCCACCACCGGGCCCGGACTAGCGGGAACCACCGGGGAGCTGTTTTTT.

This clonotype was counted between two and nine times. The V call is TRBV9, the J call TRBJ2-3; 14 bases agree with TRBD2. The CDR3 spans 21 residues. The germline CDR1 and CDR2 sequences are SGDLS and YYNGEE. Trimming at V came to 4 bases and at J to 0 bases, leaving 16 bases not matched to a gene. The CDR3: CASSPRWLGLAGGPSTDTQYF. In DNA form, the CDR3 reads TGTGCCAGCAGCCCTCGTTGGTTAGGACTAGCGGGGGGCCCTAGCACAGATACGCAGTATTTT.

This clonotype was observed a handful of times. This chain links TRBV5-1 with TRBJ2-1, with 9 bases aligning to TRBD1. CDR3 length: 15 amino acids. The junction had 8 bases not matched to a gene; V was cut back by 5 bases and J by 5 bases. Germline lookup yields CDR1 SGHRS and CDR2 YFSETQ. The CDR3 reads CASRRGGQGDNEQFF. The CDR3 bases are TGCGCCAGCAGAAGAGGGGGACAGGGAGACAATGAGCAGTTCTTC.

A few counts support this clonotype. This rearrangement joins TRBV5-1 to TRBJ2-5; 10 bases agree with TRBD2. CDR3 length equals 14 residues. Trimming at V came to 1 base and at J to 5 bases, leaving 2 bases not matched to a gene. Germline CDR1 is SGHRS and CDR2 is YFSETQ. The CDR3 spells CASSLSGGDETQYF. Written as DNA, the CDR3 is TGCGCCAGCAGCTTGAGCGGGGGGGACGAGACCCAGTACTTC.

This clonotype showed up many times. V is TRBV5-1 and J is TRBJ2-1; D possibly uses TRBD1 or TRBD2 (5 bases each). Per germline, CDR1 SGHRS and CDR2 YFSETQ. V lost 5 bases and J lost 3, with 12 bases in between. The CDR3 runs 14 residues. For the CDR3, the DNA is TGCGCCAGCAGTCCGGGACGGAACTACAATGAGCAGTTCTTC. Protein: CASSPGRNYNEQFF.

This chain joins TRBV7-2 and TRBJ2-2; weak D call: TRBD1 (6 bases). Deletions cut 6 bases from V and 1 base from J, with 15 bases between. This CDR3 contains 16 residues. The V gene's germline CDR1 is SGHTA and CDR2 FQGNSA. As DNA, the CDR3 is TGTGCCAGCAGGGTTCGGACAGTAAGGAACACCGGGGAGCTGTTTTTT. It yields the protein CASRVRTVRNTGELFF.

This clonotype was counted a few times. V and J are TRBV20-1 and TRBJ1-1, with D possibly matching TRBD1 (5 bases). V was shortened by 3 bases and J by 5 bases, with 13 bases between the two germline ends. Germline V lookup: CDR1 DFQATT, CDR2 SNEGSKA (reference sequence). CDR3 length equals 13 residues. For the CDR3, the DNA is TGCAGTGCTAGTTGGACACCGGGTACTGAAGCTTTCTTT. It is translated as CSASWTPGTEAFF.

The chain links TRBV7-9 to TRBJ2-5, with no clear D. The CDR3 totals 12 residues. V was shortened by 6 bases and J by 0 bases, with 5 bases between the two germline ends. CDR1 is SEHNR and CDR2 is FQNEAQ in the germline V gene (reference sequence). The CDR3 region is CASRENQETQYF. CDR3 coding DNA: TGTGCCAGCAGGGAGAACCAAGAGACCCAGTACTTC. The full variable domain, its missing parts supplied by reference TRBV7-9 and TRBJ2-5, is DTGVSQNPRHKITKRGQNVTFRCDPISEHNRLYWYRQTLGQGPEFLTYFQNEAQLEKSRLLSDRFSAERPKGSFSTLEIQRTEQGDSAMYLCASRENQETQYFGPGTRLLVL.

The chain has TRBV28 and TRBJ2-7; 7 bases align to TRBD1. The CDR3 extends over 12 amino acids. Germline V gives CDR1 MDHEN, CDR2 SYDVKM. Trimming took 11 bases from V and 0 from J; bases not matched to a gene: 4. The CDR3 region is CAGGQSSYEQYF. The CDR3 coding sequence is TGTGCCGGGGGACAGAGCTCCTACGAGCAGTACTTC.

In its sample, this clonotype was seen many times. V gene TRBV10-3 combines with J gene TRBJ2-2; D unresolved. Germline V lookup: CDR1 ENHRY, CDR2 SYGVKD. This CDR3 is built from 14 residues. The germline V and J ends were trimmed by 3 bases and 0 bases, with 5 bases remaining between them. The CDR3 coding sequence is TGTGCCATCAGTGACACGACGAACACCGGGGAGCTGTTTTTT. The encoded protein is CAISDTTNTGELFF.

The rearrangement links TRBV7-2 to TRBJ2-7; TRBD1 might be the D (7 bases). V was trimmed by 5 bases and J by 3 bases, leaving 14 bases between them. The germline V gene encodes CDR1 SGHTA and CDR2 FQGNSA. The CDR3 is 14 residues long. CDR3: CASSQTGRFYEQYF. The CDR3 bases are TGTGCCAGCAGCCAGACAGGGAGGTTCTACGAGCAGTACTTC.

V usage is TRBV7-8 and J usage is TRBJ2-6, with 7 bases fitting TRBD1. The J segment lost 1 base and the V segment lost 3 bases, leaving 6 bases of the junction unmatched. This CDR3 is built from 17 residues. Germline V CDR1 and CDR2: SGHVS, FQNEAQ. DNA for the CDR3: TGTGCCAGCAGCTTCGGACAGGTTGGGTCTGGGGCCAACGTCCTGACTTTC. Translation: CASSFGQVGSGANVLTF.

Comments on this clonotype: One end of the junction fails to match germline, which may point to a read error. The J gene is TRBJ2-2, the V gene TRBV7-2; D is uncertain. This CDR3 is 13 amino acids long. In germline, CDR1 is SGHTA, CDR2 FQGNSA. Here the CDR3 DNA reads TGTGCCAGCAGACCCGGGCCCATCGAGGAGATGTTTTTT. Residues: CASRPGPIEEMFF.

This clonotype was detected a few times. V and J are TRBV29-1 and TRBJ1-1, with D possibly being TRBD1 (6 bases). Germline-derived CDR1 and CDR2 are SQVTM and ANQGSEA. CDR3 length equals 14 residues. V was trimmed by 3 bases and J by 0 bases, leaving 11 bases between them. The CDR3 coding sequence is TGCAGCGTTGAGGGGGGGCTTCTGAACACTGAAGCTTTCTTT. This translates into CSVEGGLLNTEAFF.